These T cell receptor beta chains were read from a single sample in a study of T cells in narcolepsy. The table came from immunoSEQ multiplex PCR; TCRdb's copy has only in-frame clones and leaves some out. The sample yields 20,000 to 30,000 clones, about 80% seen once. The sample comprised CD45RA- memory CD4+ T cells from PBMCs. These receptor sequences come from a human donor with narcolepsy. Both conserved end residues are part of each CDR3. D genes are given only for firm matches. A clone size is listed for some rows: how often the clone was seen (once, few, many), or a class if it is expanded.

TRBJ2-1	TRBV9	NA	NA	CASSVRASSYNEQFF	TGTGCCAGCAGCGTCAGAGCTAGCTCCTACAATGAGCAGTTCTTC
TRBJ2-1	TRBV7-3	TRBD2	NA	CASSVVAGDNEQFF	TGTGCCAGCAGCGTGGTAGCGGGAGACAATGAGCAGTTCTTC
TRBJ2-5	TRBV10-1	NA	once	CASSDAGRGETQYF	TGCGCCAGCAGTGATGCGGGGAGAGGGGAGACCCAGTACTTC
TRBJ2-5	TRBV28	NA	NA	CASSLRHNRDSQETQYF	TGTGCCAGCAGTTTACGCCACAACAGGGATTCGCAAGAGACCCAGTACTTC
TRBJ2-3	TRBV18	NA	NA	CASSPDSDTQYF	TGTGCCAGCTCACCCGACTCAGATACGCAGTATTTT
TRBJ2-1	TRBV7-2	NA	NA	CASRKSGSYNEQFF	TGTGCCAGCAGAAAATCGGGCTCCTACAATGAGCAGTTCTTC
TRBJ2-1	TRBV7-6	TRBD2	NA	CASSLALLAGGGNEQFF	TGTGCCAGCAGCTTAGCCCTACTAGCGGGAGGGGGGAATGAGCAGTTCTTC
TRBJ2-3	TRBV7-2	TRBD1	NA	CASSLDRGLSTDTQYF	TGTGCCAGCAGCCTCGACAGGGGGCTCAGCACAGATACGCAGTATTTT
TRBJ2-6	TRBV5-1	TRBD2	NA	CASCPAGAGANVLTF	TGCGCCAGCTGTCCAGCGGGAGCTGGGGCCAACGTCCTGACTTTC
TRBJ2-1	TRBV30	TRBD2	NA	CAWSGTSGGDEQFF	TGTGCCTGGTCTGGGACTAGCGGGGGTGATGAGCAGTTCTTC
TRBJ1-2	TRBV6-1	NA	NA	CASSPRPSKGGTF	TGTGCCAGCAGTCCCCGGCCGTCTAAGGGGGGCACCTTC
TRBJ2-3	TRBV6-1	TRBD1	NA	CASKGTGVLPDTQYF	TGTGCCAGCAAGGGAACAGGGGTTTTACCAGATACGCAGTATTTT
TRBJ2-7	TRBV5-1	NA	NA	CASSLETGGYEQYF	TGCGCCAGCAGCTTGGAAACGGGTGGATACGAGCAGTACTTC
TRBJ2-7	TRBV7-8	NA	NA	CASSIQSYEQYF	TGTGCCAGCAGCATTCAGAGCTACGAGCAGTACTTC
TRBJ1-3	TRBV7-9	NA	NA	CASSSRASGNTIYF	TGTGCCAGCAGCTCCAGGGCCTCTGGAAACACCATATATTTT
TRBJ2-3	TRBV27	NA	NA	CASSLYLTGTDTQYF	TGTGCCAGCAGCCTCTACCTCACAGGCACAGATACGCAGTATTTT
TRBJ2-1	TRBV2	NA	NA	CANSFGLNNEQFF	TGTGCCAACAGTTTTGGACTCAACAATGAGCAGTTCTTC
TRBJ1-6	TRBV30	NA	NA	CAWSGQAGAPLHF	TGTGCCTGGAGTGGACAGGCCGGGGCACCCCTCCACTTT
TRBJ2-4	TRBV7-2	NA	NA	CASSLEFGPAKNIQYF	TGTGCCAGCAGCTTAGAGTTTGGACCAGCCAAAAACATTCAGTACTTC
TRBJ2-6	TRBV7-3	NA	NA	CASSFDSGANVLTF	TGTGCCAGCAGCTTTGACTCTGGGGCCAACGTCCTGACTTTC
TRBJ2-5	TRBV7-6	TRBD1	NA	CASSTSWTGTIQETQYF	TGTGCCAGCAGTACGAGTTGGACAGGGACGATCCAAGAGACCCAGTACTTC
TRBJ1-5	TRBV2	NA	NA	CASSAQGSQHF	TGTGCCAGCAGTGCCCAGGGGTCCCAGCATTTT
TRBJ1-2	TRBV14	TRBD1	NA	CASSQDKRGTGGLANYGYTF	TGTGCCAGCAGCCAAGATAAAAGGGGAACAGGGGGCTTAGCTAACTATGGCTACACCTTC
TRBJ2-7	TRBV6-1	NA	NA	CASSRAGRYEQYF	TGTGCCAGCAGCAGGGCAGGGAGGTACGAGCAGTACTTC